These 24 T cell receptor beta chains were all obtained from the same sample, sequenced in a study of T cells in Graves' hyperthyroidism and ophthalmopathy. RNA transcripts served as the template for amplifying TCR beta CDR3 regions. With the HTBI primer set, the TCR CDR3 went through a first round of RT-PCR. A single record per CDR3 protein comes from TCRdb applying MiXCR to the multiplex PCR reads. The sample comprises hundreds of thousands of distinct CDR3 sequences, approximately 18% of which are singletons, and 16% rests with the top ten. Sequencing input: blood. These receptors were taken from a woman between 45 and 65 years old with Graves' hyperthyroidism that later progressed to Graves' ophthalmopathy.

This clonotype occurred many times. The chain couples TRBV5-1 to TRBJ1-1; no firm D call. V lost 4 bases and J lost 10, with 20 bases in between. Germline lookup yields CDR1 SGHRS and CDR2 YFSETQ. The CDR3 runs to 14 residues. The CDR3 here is CASSSAPSDGGAFF. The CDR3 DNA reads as TGCGCCAGCAGCAGTGCGCCGTCGGACGGCGGAGCTTTCTTT.

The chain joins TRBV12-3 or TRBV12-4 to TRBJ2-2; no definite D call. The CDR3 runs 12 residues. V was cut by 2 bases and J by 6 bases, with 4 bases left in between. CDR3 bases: TGTGCCAGCAGTTTACCAGCCGGGGAGCTGTTTTTT. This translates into CASSLPAGELFF.

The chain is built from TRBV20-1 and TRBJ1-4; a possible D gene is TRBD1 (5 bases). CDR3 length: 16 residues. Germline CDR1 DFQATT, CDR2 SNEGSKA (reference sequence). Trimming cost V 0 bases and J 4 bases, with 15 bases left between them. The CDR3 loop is CSAREVLAGNNEKLFF. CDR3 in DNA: TGCAGTGCTAGAGAGGTTCTGGCAGGGAATAATGAAAAACTGTTTTTT.

The CDR3 bases are TGTGCCAGCAGAACGGGACAGGGGAAATCCTACGAGCAGTACTTC. Amino acid sequence: CASRTGQGKSYEQYF. The chain recombines TRBV27 with TRBJ2-7; 10 nucleotides line up with TRBD1. Germline assignment: CDR1 MNHEY and CDR2 SMNVEV (reference sequence). The V and J ends lost 6 bases and 1 base, in that order; junction bases with no gene match: 6. This CDR3 has 15 amino acids.

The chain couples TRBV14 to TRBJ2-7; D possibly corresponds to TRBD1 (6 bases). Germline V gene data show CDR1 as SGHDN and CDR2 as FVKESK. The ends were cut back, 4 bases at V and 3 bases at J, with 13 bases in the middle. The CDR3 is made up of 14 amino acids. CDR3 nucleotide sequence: TGTGCCAGCAGCCTGTGGGGGCCGAACTACGAGCAGTACTTC. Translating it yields CASSLWGPNYEQYF. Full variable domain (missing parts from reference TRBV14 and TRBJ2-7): EAGVTQFPSHSVIEKGQTVTLRCDPISGHDNLYWYRRVMGKEIKFLLHFVKESKQDESGMPNNRFLAERTGGTYSTLKVQPAELEDSGVYFCASSLWGPNYEQYFGPGTRLTVT.

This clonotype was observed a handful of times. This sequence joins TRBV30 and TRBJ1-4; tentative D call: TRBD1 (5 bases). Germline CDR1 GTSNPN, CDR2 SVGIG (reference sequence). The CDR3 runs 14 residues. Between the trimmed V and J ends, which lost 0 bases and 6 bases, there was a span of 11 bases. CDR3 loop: CAWSVGRGHEKLFF. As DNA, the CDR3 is TGTGCCTGGAGTGTCGGAAGGGGTCATGAAAAACTGTTTTTT.

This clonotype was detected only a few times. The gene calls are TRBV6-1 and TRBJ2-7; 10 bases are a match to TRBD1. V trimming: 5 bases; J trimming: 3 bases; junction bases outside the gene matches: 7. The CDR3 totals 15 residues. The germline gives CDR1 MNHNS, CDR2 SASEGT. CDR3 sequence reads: CASSSGTGALYEQYF. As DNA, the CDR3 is TGTGCCAGCAGTTCCGGGACAGGGGCTCTCTACGAGCAGTACTTC.

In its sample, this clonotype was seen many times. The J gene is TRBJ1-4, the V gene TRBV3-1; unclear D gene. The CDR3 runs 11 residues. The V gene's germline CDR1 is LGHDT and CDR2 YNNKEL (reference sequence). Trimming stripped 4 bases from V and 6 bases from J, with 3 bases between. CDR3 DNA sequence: TGTGCCAGCAGCCTGTATGAAAAACTGTTTTTT. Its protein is CASSLYEKLFF. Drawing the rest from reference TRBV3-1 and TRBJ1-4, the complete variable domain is DTAVSQTPKYLVTQMGNDKSIKCEQNLGHDTMYWYKQDSKKFLKIMFSYNNKELIINETVPNRFSPKSPDKAHLNLHINSLELGDSAVYFCASSLYEKLFFGSGTQLSVL.

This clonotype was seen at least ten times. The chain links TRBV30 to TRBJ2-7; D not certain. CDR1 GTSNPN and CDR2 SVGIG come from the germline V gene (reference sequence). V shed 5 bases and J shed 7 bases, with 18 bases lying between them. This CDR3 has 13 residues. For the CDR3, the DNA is TGTGCCTGGGGCTCGCGCTGGGATAGAGAGCAGTACTTC. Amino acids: CAWGSRWDREQYF.

CDR3 loop: CASSAGTSRKETQYF. The DNA for the CDR3 is TGCGCCAGCAGCGCCGGGACTAGCAGGAAAGAGACCCAGTACTTC. The chain couples TRBV5-1 to TRBJ2-5; 9 positions agree with TRBD2. Germline V gene data show CDR1 as SGHRS and CDR2 as YFSETQ. The length of the CDR3 is 15 residues. V shed 4 bases, J shed 3 bases, and the junction held 7 bases outside the gene matches.

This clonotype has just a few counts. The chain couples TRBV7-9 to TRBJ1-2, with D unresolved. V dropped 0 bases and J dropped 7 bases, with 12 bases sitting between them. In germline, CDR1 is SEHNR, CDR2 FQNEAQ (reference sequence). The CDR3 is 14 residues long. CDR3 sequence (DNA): TGTGCCAGCAGCTTAGCTATTCGGGTCGGTGGCTACACCTTC. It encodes CASSLAIRVGGYTF.

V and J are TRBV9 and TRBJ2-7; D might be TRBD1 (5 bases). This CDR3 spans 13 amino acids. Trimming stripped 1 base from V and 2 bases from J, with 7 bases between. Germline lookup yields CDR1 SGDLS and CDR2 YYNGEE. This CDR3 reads CASSVSDTYEQYF. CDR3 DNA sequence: TGTGCCAGCAGCGTATCGGACACCTACGAGCAGTACTTC.

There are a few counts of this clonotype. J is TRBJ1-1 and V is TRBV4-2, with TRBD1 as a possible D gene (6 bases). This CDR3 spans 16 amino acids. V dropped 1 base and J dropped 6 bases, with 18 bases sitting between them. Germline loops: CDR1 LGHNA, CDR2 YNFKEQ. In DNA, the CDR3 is TGTGCCAGCAGCCAAGGACAGGAGGGAGCCGGGGCTGAAGCTTTCTTT. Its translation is CASSQGQEGAGAEAFF.

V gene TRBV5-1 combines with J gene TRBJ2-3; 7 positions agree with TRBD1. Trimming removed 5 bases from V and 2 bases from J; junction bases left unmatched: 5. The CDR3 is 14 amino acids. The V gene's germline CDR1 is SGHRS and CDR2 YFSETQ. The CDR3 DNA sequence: TGCGCCAGCAGGGCACAGGGGTCCACAGATACGCAGTATTTT. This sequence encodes CASRAQGSTDTQYF.

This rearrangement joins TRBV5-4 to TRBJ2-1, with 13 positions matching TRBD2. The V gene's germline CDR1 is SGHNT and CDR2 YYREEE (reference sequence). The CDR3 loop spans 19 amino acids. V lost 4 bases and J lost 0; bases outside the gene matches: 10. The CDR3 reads CASSTPGLAGLSSYNEQFF. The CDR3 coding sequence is TGTGCCAGCAGCACACCGGGACTAGCGGGGCTGAGCTCCTACAATGAGCAGTTCTTC.

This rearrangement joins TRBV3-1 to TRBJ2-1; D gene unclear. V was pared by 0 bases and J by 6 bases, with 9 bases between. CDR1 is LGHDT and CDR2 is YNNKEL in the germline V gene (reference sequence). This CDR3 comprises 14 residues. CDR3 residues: CASSQETESNEQFF. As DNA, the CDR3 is TGTGCCAGCAGCCAAGAAACCGAGAGCAATGAGCAGTTCTTC.

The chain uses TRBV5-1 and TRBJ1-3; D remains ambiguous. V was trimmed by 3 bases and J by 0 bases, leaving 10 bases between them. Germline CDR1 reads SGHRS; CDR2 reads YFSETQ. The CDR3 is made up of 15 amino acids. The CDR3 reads CASSSGRLSGNTIYF. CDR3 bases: TGCGCCAGCAGCTCTGGACGGCTCTCTGGAAACACCATATATTTT.

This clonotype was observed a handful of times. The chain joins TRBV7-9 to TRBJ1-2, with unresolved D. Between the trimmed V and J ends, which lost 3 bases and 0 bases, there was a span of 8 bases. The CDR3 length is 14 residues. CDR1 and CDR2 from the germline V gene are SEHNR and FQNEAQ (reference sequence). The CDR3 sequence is CASSFEFSNYGYTF. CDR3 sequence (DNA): TGTGCCAGCAGCTTTGAATTTTCTAACTATGGCTACACCTTC.

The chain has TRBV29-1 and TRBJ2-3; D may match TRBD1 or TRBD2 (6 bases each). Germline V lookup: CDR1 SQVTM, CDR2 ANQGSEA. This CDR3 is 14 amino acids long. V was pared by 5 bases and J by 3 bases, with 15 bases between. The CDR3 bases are TGCAGCGTTACTCTCTCGGGGGCGACAGATACGCAGTATTTT. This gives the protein CSVTLSGATDTQYF.

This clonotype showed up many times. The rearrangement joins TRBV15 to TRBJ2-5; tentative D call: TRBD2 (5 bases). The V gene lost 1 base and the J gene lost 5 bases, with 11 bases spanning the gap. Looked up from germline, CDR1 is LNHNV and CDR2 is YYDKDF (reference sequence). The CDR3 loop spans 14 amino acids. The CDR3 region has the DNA TGTGCCACCAGCAGAGCGGCCCAGCGGGAGACCCAGTACTTC. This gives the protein CATSRAAQRETQYF.

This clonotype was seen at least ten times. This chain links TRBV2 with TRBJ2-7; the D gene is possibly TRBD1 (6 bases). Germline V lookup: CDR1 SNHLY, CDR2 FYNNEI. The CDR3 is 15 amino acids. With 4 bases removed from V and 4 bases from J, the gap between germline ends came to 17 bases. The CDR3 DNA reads TGTGCCAGCAGTGCTAAGACACTTCAGGGGTACGAGCAGTACTTC. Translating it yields CASSAKTLQGYEQYF. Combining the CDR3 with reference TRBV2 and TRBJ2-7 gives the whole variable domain EPEVTQTPSHQVTQMGQEVILRCVPISNHLYFYWYRQILGQKVEFLVSFYNNEISEKSEIFDDQFSVERPDGSNFTLKIRSTKLEDSAMYFCASSAKTLQGYEQYFGPGTRLTVT.

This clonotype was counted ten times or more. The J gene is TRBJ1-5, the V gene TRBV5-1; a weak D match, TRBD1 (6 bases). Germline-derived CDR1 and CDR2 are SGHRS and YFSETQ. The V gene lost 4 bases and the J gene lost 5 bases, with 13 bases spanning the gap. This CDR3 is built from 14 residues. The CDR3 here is CASSPDSFDQPQHF. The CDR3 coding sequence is TGCGCCAGCAGCCCGGACAGTTTCGATCAGCCCCAGCATTTT.

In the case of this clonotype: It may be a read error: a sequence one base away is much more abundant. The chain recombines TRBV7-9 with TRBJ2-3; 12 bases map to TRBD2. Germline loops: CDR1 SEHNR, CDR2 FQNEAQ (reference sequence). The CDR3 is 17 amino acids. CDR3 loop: CASSRTSGETSTNTQYF. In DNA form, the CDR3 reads TGTGCCAGCAGCCGGACTAGCGGGGAGACTAGCACAAATACGCAGTATTTT. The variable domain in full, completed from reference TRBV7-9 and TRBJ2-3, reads DTGVSQNPRHKITKRGQNVTFRCDPISEHNRLYWYRQTLGQGPEFLTYFQNEAQLEKSRLLSDRFSAERPKGSFSTLEIQRTEQGDSAMYLCASSRTSGETSTNTQYFGPGTRLTVL.

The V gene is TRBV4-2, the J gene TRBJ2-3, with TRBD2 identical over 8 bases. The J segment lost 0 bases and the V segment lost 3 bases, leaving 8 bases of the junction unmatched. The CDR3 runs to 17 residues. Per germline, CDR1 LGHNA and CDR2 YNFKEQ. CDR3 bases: TGTGCCAGCAGCCAGGTTCAGAGCGGGGGTAGCACAGATACGCAGTATTTT. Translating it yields CASSQVQSGGSTDTQYF.